A single sample is the source of the 21 T cell receptor beta chains below, sequenced in a study of OX40 agonist ivuxolimab in advanced cancers. Only in-frame clones appear in the TCRdb table, and some are missing; sequencing was by immunoSEQ multiplex PCR. The data show 55,000 to 85,000 clones, roughly 90% seen once. The sample in question was CD4+ or CD8+ T cells sorted from blood, obtained in a trial of the OX40 agonist ivuxolimab. These TCRs come from an adult with an advanced solid tumor such as melanoma, head and neck, liver or kidney cancer.

This chain connects TRBV28 to TRBJ2-7; TRBD1 aligns across 7 bases. CDR3 length: 12 amino acids. Losses at the gene ends were 11 bases for V and 5 bases for J; bases not matched to a gene: 9. Germline lookup yields CDR1 MDHEN and CDR2 SYDVKM. In DNA form, the CDR3 reads TGTGCCTCCGAGGGGGCGCCCAACGAGCAGTACTTC. Its translation: CASEGAPNEQYF.

The J gene is TRBJ1-1, the V gene TRBV30; no clear D. The V end was cut by 0 bases, the J end by 7 bases, with 18 bases between. From germline, CDR1 is GTSNPN and CDR2 SVGIG (reference sequence). The CDR3 covers 15 residues. CDR3 region: CAWSVLGSGAYEAFF. In nucleotides, the CDR3 is TGTGCCTGGAGTGTATTGGGCAGTGGAGCCTATGAAGCTTTCTTT.

V is TRBV4-1 and J is TRBJ2-3; D is perhaps TRBD1 (5 bases). Deletions cut 4 bases from V and 10 bases from J, with 21 bases between. This CDR3 spans 15 amino acids. Germline V lookup: CDR1 MGHRA, CDR2 YSYEKL. The CDR3 coding sequence is TGCGCCAGCAGCCCCCTTCCCCAGGGATTGATTGCGCAGTATTTT. Its protein product is CASSPLPQGLIAQYF.

V and J are TRBV7-2 and TRBJ1-5, with TRBD1 as a possible D gene (6 bases). The ends were cut back, 5 bases at V and 3 bases at J, with 14 bases in the middle. Germline CDR1 SGHTA, CDR2 FQGNSA. The CDR3 has 15 amino acids. CDR3 sequence: CASSPGTPPNQPQHF. CDR3 bases: TGTGCCAGCAGCCCCGGGACACCCCCCAATCAGCCCCAGCATTTT.

The chain joins TRBV9 to TRBJ2-7; 8 nucleotides align to TRBD1. There are 14 residues in the CDR3. The V segment lost 2 bases and the J segment 2 bases; nucleotides outside the gene matches: 3. The germline CDR1 and CDR2 sequences are SGDLS and YYNGEE. The CDR3 nucleotides read TGTGCCAGCAGCGTGGGACAGGAACCCTACGAGCAGTACTTC. The encoded protein is CASSVGQEPYEQYF.

The chain couples TRBV7-2 to TRBJ2-1; D gene uncertain. CDR1 and CDR2 from the germline V gene are SGHTA and FQGNSA. The CDR3 extends over 14 amino acids. V lost 1 base and J 3 bases, leaving 7 bases between the germline ends. The chain's CDR3 is CASSLDKDYNEQFF. The CDR3 bases are TGTGCCAGCAGCTTAGATAAGGACTACAATGAGCAGTTCTTC.

The V and J genes are TRBV28 and TRBJ2-7, with D possibly matching TRBD1 (5 bases). Germline CDR1 and CDR2: MDHEN and SYDVKM. The V end was cut by 1 base, the J end by 6 bases, with 7 bases between. The CDR3 runs 12 residues. DNA of the CDR3: TGTGCCAGCAGTTTATCAGGGTCCGAGCAGTACTTC. Translated: CASSLSGSEQYF.

This chain links TRBV7-2 with TRBJ2-5, with D tentatively TRBD1 or TRBD2 (5 bases each). V was pared by 4 bases and J by 3 bases, with 12 bases between. The CDR3 sequence is 14 residues long. Germline V gene sequence: CDR1 SGHTA, CDR2 FQGNSA. CDR3 region: CASSSSGTKETQYF. For the CDR3, the DNA is TGTGCCAGCAGCTCTTCCGGGACCAAAGAGACCCAGTACTTC.

This chain links TRBV9 with TRBJ2-2, with D possibly called TRBD1 or TRBD2 (5 bases each). V gave up 0 bases and J gave up 6 bases, with 9 bases separating them. The germline CDR1 and CDR2 sequences are SGDLS and YYNGEE. The CDR3 is made up of 14 amino acids. CDR3 bases: TGTGCCAGCAGCGTAGATTTGGGACCCGGGGAGCTGTTTTTT. It yields the protein CASSVDLGPGELFF.

A word on this clone: The germline gene is not matched at one end of the junction; a read error may be the cause. V gene TRBV5-1 combines with J gene TRBJ1-2; 9 bases are a match to TRBD1. Germline CDR1 is SGHRS and CDR2 is YFSETQ. This CDR3 spans 15 amino acids. The CDR3 protein is CASRRYGQGTSGYTF. CDR3 nucleotide sequence: TGTGCCAGCAGGAGATACGGACAGGGGACGAGTGGCTACACCTTC.

The chain couples TRBV5-5 to TRBJ2-7; D is unresolved. The CDR3 consists of 12 residues. Deletions cut 0 bases from V and 6 bases from J, with 7 bases between. Germline V gives CDR1 SGHKS, CDR2 YYEKEE (reference sequence). The CDR3 spells CASSLDRGEQYF. The CDR3 DNA is TGTGCCAGCAGCTTGGATCGTGGCGAGCAGTACTTC.

V usage is TRBV19 and J usage is TRBJ2-3; 9 positions agree with TRBD2. The V segment lost 10 bases and the J segment 6 bases; nucleotides outside the gene matches: 11. The germline CDR1 and CDR2 sequences are LNHDA and SQIVND (reference sequence). The CDR3 extends over 14 amino acids. For the CDR3, the DNA is TGTGCCACCGCCCGCCCAGCGGGGGGTGATACGCAGTATTTT. Translation: CATARPAGGDTQYF. Full variable domain (missing parts from reference TRBV19 and TRBJ2-3): DGGITQSPKYLFRKEGQNVTLSCEQNLNHDAMYWYRQDPGQGLRLIYYSQIVNDFQKGDIAEGYSVSREKKESFPLTVTSAQKNPTAFYLCATARPAGGDTQYFGPGTRLTVL.

This chain connects TRBV7-3 to TRBJ2-2; no clear D. Germline loops: CDR1 SGHTA, CDR2 FQGTGA. CDR3 length equals 15 residues. Trimming shortened V by 1 base and J by 9 bases, and 15 bases separated the two germline ends. Here the CDR3 reads CASSLSIQNGRELFF. Written as DNA, the CDR3 is TGTGCCAGCAGCTTAAGTATACAGAATGGGAGGGAGCTGTTTTTT.

CDR3 sequence reads: CASSLDWQGRASEQYF. For the CDR3, the DNA is TGTGCCAGCAGCTTAGATTGGCAGGGAAGGGCTAGCGAGCAGTACTTC. V gene TRBV11-2 combines with J gene TRBJ2-7; tentative D call: TRBD1 (5 bases). Germline V gene sequence: CDR1 SGHAT, CDR2 FQNNGV. The CDR3 contains 16 residues. V was clipped by 0 bases and J by 6 bases, with 18 bases between them.

The chain couples TRBV27 to TRBJ1-6; D uncertain. This CDR3 spans 14 amino acids. CDR1 is MNHEY and CDR2 is SMNVEV in the germline V gene (reference sequence). V was clipped by 3 bases and J by 6 bases, with 9 bases between them. The CDR3 protein is CASSLGTFNSPLHF. CDR3 nucleotides: TGTGCCAGCAGTTTGGGCACCTTTAATTCACCCCTCCACTTT.

This CDR3 is CASSEAGGPSDEQFF. CDR3 nucleotide sequence: TGTGCCAGCAGTGAAGCGGGGGGTCCCTCGGATGAGCAGTTCTTC. The V call is TRBV6-1, the J call TRBJ2-1, with D possibly TRBD2 on 6 matching bases. The V gene lost 0 bases and the J gene lost 8 bases, with 14 bases spanning the gap. The germline V gene has CDR1 MNHNS and CDR2 SASEGT. This CDR3 has 15 residues.

The chain combines TRBV6-1 with TRBJ2-2, with 11 bases identical to TRBD1. The V segment lost 6 bases and the J segment 5 bases; nucleotides outside the gene matches: 5. CDR1 and CDR2 (germline): MNHNS, SASEGT. The length of the CDR3 is 15 residues. CDR3 sequence reads: CASRRGTGGTGELFF. CDR3 sequence (DNA): TGTGCCAGCAGGAGGGGGACAGGGGGTACCGGGGAGCTGTTTTTT.

The chain uses TRBV28 and TRBJ2-7; perhaps TRBD1 as D (6 bases). This CDR3 region has 15 residues. Trimming removed 6 bases from V and 0 bases from J, with 15 bases in between. Germline V gives CDR1 MDHEN, CDR2 SYDVKM. The CDR3, as DNA: TGTGCCAGCAGCCTCGACAGGCGTAGCTCCTACGAGCAGTACTTC. Its protein product is CASSLDRRSSYEQYF.

The chain links TRBV19 to TRBJ2-7; tentatively, D is TRBD1 (6 bases). This CDR3 contains 15 residues. Germline V CDR1 and CDR2: LNHDA, SQIVND (reference sequence). V shed 2 bases and J shed 2 bases, with 13 bases lying between them. The CDR3 region has the DNA TGTGCCAGTAGTATAAGGGGGTGGAAGGCCTACGAGCAGTACTTC. Translation gives CASSIRGWKAYEQYF.

The V and J genes are TRBV5-1 and TRBJ1-1; D remains unclear. The germline gives CDR1 SGHRS, CDR2 YFSETQ. Trimming stripped 0 bases from V and 0 bases from J, with 12 bases between. The CDR3 runs 16 residues. CDR3 protein: CASSLVGAGLNTEAFF. The CDR3 nucleotides read TGCGCCAGCAGCTTGGTTGGCGCGGGCCTGAACACTGAAGCTTTCTTT. The whole variable domain, filled in from reference TRBV5-1 and TRBJ1-1, reads KAGVTQTPRYLIKTRGQQVTLSCSPISGHRSVSWYQQTPGQGLQFLFEYFSETQRNKGNFPGRFSGRQFSNSRSEMNVSTLELGDSALYLCASSLVGAGLNTEAFFGQGTRLTVV.

J is TRBJ2-1 and V is TRBV7-2; D gene unclear. The V gene's germline CDR1 is SGHTA and CDR2 FQGNSA. There are 17 residues in the CDR3. Trimming took 3 bases from V and 12 from J, leaving 27 bases between them. The CDR3 loop reads CASSFESGWLAASGQFF. DNA for the CDR3: TGTGCCAGCAGCTTTGAGTCGGGCTGGCTCGCTGCGTCGGGGCAGTTCTTC.